Below, one TCR beta chain is given with its context. The target antigen is unknown. Other DNA sequences from this sample encode an identical CDR3 as well. The sample comes from a study of shared clonotypes between healthy human individuals. Study findings and constraints: The generation probabilities recorded for non-shared clonotypes fell below those of clonotypes shared by all four donors. Compared with memory subsets, naive subsets generally had larger estimated richness.

Authors' data handling: Sequence data from immunoSEQ were junction-only and lacked quality scores; consequently, filtering differed. Repertoires were generated with immunoSEQ multiplex PCR, while TCRdb's copy carries only in-frame clones and drops some. The DNA was the basis for D and trimming; V, J and clone size are from that table. The sample lists millions of clones, roughly 94% seen once, with more than 0.95% in the top ten. CDR1 and CDR2 (germline): SGHRS, YFSETQ. After removal of 4 bases from V and 0 bases from J, the junction contained 8 bases not matched to a gene. The CDR3 contains 18 residues. Terminally differentiated effector memory CD45RA+ cells were excluded by CCR7 positive selection of CD45RO-negative cells.

Material for sequencing was naive CD8+ T cells sorted from blood. The sequence derives from a man aged 18 to 30 in good health. V is TRBV5-1 and J is TRBJ2-1, with 12 bases matching TRBD2. The CDR3 region has the DNA TGCGCCAGCAGCCCGGGACTAGCGGGTCTTAGCTCCTACAATGAGCAGTTCTTC. This gives the protein CASSPGLAGLSSYNEQFF. Filled out from reference TRBV5-1 and TRBJ2-1, the complete variable domain reads KAGVTQTPRYLIKTRGQQVTLSCSPISGHRSVSWYQQTPGQGLQFLFEYFSETQRNKGNFPGRFSGRQFSNSRSEMNVSTLELGDSALYLCASSPGLAGLSSYNEQFFGPGTRLTVL.